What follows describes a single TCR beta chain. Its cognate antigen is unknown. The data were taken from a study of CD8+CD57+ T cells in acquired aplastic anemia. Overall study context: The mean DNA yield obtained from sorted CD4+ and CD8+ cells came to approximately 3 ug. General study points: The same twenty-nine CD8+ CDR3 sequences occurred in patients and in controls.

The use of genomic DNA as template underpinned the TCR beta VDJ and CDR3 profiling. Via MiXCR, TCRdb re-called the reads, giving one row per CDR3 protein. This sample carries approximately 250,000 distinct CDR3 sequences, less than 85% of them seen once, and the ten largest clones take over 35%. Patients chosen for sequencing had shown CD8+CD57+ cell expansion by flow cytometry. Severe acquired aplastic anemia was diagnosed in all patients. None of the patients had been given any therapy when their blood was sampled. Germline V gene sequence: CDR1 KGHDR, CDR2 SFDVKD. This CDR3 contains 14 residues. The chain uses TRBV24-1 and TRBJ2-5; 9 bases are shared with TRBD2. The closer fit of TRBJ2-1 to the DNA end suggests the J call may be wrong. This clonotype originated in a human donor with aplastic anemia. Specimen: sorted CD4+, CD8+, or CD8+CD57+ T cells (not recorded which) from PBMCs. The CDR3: CATGTSGGREAQFF. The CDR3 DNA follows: TGTGCCACCGGGACAAGCGGGGGGCGGGAGGCCCAGTTCTTC.